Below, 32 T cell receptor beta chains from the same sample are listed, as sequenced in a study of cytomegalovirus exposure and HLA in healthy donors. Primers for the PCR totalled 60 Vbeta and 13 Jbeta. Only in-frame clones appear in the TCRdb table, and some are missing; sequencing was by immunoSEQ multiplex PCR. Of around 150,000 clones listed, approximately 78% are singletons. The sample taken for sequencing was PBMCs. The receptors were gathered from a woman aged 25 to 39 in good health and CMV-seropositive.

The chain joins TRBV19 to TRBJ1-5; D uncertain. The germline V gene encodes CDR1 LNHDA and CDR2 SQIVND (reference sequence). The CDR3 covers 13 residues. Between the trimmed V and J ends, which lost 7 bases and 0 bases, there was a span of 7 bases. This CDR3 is CASNSISNQPQHF. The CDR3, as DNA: TGTGCCAGTAATAGCATTAGCAATCAGCCCCAGCATTTT.

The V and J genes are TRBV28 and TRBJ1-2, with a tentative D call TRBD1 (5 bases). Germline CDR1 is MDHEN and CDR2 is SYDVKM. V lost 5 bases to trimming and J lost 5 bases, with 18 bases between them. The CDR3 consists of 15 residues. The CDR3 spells CASSPPSGDHYGYTF. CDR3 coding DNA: TGTGCCAGCAGTCCACCCTCGGGGGACCATTATGGCTACACCTTC.

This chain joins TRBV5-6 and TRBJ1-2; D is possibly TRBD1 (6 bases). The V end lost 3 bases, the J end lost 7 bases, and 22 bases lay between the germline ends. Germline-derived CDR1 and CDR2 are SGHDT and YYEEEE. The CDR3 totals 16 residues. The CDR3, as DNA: TGTGCCAGCAGCTGGCTAACAGGGCAAGTGAGGAGTGGCTACACCTTC. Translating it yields CASSWLTGQVRSGYTF.

DNA for the CDR3: TGTGCCAGCAGGGGCACAGGGGGGGACACCGGGGAGCTGTTTTTT. This gives the protein CASRGTGGDTGELFF. V is TRBV2 and J is TRBJ2-2; a weak D match, TRBD1 (8 bases). The germline V gene has CDR1 SNHLY and CDR2 FYNNEI. The CDR3 spans 15 residues. The germline V and J ends were trimmed by 6 bases and 3 bases, with 14 bases remaining between them. Drawing the rest from reference TRBV2 and TRBJ2-2, the complete variable domain is EPEVTQTPSHQVTQMGQEVILRCVPISNHLYFYWYRQILGQKVEFLVSFYNNEISEKSEIFDDQFSVERPDGSNFTLKIRSTKLEDSAMYFCASRGTGGDTGELFFGEGSRLTVL.

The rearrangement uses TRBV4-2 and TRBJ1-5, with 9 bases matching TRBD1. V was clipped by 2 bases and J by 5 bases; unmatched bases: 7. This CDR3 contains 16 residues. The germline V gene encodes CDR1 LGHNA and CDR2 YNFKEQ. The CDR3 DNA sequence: TGTGCCAGCAGCCAACAACAGGGGGCTTACGATCAGCCCCAGCATTTT. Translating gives CASSQQQGAYDQPQHF.

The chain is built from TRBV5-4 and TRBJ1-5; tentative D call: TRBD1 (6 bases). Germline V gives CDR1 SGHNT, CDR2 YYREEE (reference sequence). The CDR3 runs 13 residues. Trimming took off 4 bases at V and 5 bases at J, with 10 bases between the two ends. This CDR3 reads CASSDQGYQPQHF. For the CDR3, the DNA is TGTGCCAGCAGCGATCAGGGGTATCAGCCCCAGCATTTT.

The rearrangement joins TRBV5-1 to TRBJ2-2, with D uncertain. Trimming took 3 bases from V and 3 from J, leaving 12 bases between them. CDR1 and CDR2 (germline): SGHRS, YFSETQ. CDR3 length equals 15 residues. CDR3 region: CASSWAPTDTGELFF. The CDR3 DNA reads TGCGCCAGCAGCTGGGCCCCGACCGACACCGGGGAGCTGTTTTTT.

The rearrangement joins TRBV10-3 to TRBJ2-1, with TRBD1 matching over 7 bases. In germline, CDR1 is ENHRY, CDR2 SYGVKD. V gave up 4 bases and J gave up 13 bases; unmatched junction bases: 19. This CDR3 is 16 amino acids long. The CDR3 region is CAISAPWVRGMEQQFF. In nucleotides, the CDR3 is TGTGCCATCAGTGCGCCTTGGGTCAGGGGGATGGAGCAACAGTTCTTC.

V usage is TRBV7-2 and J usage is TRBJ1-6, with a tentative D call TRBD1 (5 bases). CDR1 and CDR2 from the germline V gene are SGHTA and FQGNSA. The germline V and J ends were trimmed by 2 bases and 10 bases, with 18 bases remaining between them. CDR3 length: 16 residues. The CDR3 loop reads CASSLIGGTAASPLHF. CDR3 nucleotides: TGTGCCAGCAGCTTAATCGGGGGAACGGCAGCATCACCCCTCCACTTT.

The CDR3: CASSTRTGRGYTF. The CDR3 coding sequence is TGTGCCAGTAGTACAAGGACAGGTCGTGGCTACACCTTC. V gene TRBV19 combines with J gene TRBJ1-2; TRBD1 matches at 7 bases. Trimming cost V 4 bases and J 7 bases; bases outside gene matches: 6. The germline CDR1 and CDR2 sequences are LNHDA and SQIVND (reference sequence). The CDR3 has 13 amino acids.

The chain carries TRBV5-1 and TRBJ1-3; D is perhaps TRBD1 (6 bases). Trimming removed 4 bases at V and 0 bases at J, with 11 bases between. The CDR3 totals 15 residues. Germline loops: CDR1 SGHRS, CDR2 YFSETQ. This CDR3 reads CASSRTGISGNTIYF. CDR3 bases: TGCGCCAGCAGCCGTACAGGGATCTCTGGAAACACCATATATTTT.

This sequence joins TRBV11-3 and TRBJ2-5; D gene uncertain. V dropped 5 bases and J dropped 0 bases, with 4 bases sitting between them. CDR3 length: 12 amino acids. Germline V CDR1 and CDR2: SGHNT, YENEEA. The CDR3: CASSRYQETQYF. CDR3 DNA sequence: TGTGCCAGCAGCCGGTACCAAGAGACCCAGTACTTC.

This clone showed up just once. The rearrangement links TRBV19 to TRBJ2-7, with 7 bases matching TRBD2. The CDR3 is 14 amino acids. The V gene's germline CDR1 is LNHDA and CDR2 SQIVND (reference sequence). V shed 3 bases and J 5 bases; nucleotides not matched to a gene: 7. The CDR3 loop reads CASSIRTSRDEQYF. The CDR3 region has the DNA TGTGCCAGTAGTATCCGGACTAGTCGCGACGAGCAGTACTTC.

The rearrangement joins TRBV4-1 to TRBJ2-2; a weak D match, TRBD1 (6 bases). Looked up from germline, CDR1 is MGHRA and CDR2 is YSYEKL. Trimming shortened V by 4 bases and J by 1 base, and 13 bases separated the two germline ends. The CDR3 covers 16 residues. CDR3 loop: CASSRQDRLNTGELFF. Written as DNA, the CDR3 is TGCGCCAGCAGCCGACAGGACAGACTGAACACCGGGGAGCTGTTTTTT.

The CDR3: CASSQSLGDYRYNEQFF. CDR3 in DNA: TGTGCCAGCAGTCAGAGTCTGGGAGACTACCGGTACAATGAGCAGTTCTTC. The rearrangement links TRBV27 to TRBJ2-1, with a tentative D call TRBD2 (5 bases). V lost 5 bases and J 4 bases, leaving 21 bases between the germline ends. The germline CDR1 and CDR2 sequences are MNHEY and SMNVEV (reference sequence). CDR3 size: 17 residues.

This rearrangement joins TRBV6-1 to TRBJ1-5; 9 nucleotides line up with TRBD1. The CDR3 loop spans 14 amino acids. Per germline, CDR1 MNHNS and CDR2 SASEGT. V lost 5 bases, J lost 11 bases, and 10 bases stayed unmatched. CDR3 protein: CASSSGTGFQSQHF. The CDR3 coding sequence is TGTGCCAGCAGTTCCGGGACAGGGTTCCAATCCCAGCATTTT.

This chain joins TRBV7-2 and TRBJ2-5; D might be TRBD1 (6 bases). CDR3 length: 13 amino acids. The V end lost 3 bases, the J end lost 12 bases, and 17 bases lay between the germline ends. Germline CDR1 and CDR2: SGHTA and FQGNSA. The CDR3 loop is CASSFGRAGEKYF. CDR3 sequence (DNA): TGTGCCAGCAGCTTCGGGCGGGCAGGGGAGAAGTACTTC.

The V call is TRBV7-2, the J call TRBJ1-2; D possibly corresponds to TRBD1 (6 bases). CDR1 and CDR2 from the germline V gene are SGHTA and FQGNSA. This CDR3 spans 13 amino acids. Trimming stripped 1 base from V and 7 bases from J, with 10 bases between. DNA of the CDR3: TGTGCCAGCAGCTTAGACAGGGCAGCTGGCTACACCTTC. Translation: CASSLDRAAGYTF.

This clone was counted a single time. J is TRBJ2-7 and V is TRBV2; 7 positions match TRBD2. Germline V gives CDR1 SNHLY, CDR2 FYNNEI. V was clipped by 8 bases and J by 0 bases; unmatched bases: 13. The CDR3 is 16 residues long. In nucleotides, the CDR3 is TGTGCCAGCCCGGCTGAGCGGGACGAGAGCTCCTACGAGCAGTACTTC. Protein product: CASPAERDESSYEQYF.

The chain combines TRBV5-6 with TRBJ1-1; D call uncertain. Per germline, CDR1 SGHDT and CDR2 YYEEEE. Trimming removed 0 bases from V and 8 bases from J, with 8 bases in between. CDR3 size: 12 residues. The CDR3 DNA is TGTGCCAGCAGCTTGGCCGGGTTCGAAGCTTTCTTT. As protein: CASSLAGFEAFF.

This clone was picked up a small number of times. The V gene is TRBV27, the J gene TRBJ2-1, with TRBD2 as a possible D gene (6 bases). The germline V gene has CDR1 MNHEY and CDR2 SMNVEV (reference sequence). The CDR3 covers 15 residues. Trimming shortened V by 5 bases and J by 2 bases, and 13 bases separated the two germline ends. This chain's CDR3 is CASSIGGTTYNEQFF. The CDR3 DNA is TGTGCCAGCAGTATTGGGGGGACCACCTACAATGAGCAGTTCTTC.

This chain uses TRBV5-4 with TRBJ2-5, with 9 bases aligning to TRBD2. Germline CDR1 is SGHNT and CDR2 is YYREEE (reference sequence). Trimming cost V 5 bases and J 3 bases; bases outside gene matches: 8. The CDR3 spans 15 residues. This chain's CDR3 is CASRRTGGGEETQYF. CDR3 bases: TGTGCCAGCAGACGGACTGGCGGGGGGGAAGAGACCCAGTACTTC.

The CDR3 DNA is TGTGCCAGTGGACAGTCCCGCTCTGGGGCCAACGTCCTGACTTTC. This translates into CASGQSRSGANVLTF. The chain joins TRBV18 to TRBJ2-6; possible D gene TRBD1, 6 bases. The CDR3 is 15 residues long. Trimming took 9 bases from V and 0 from J, leaving 12 bases between them. The germline V gene has CDR1 KGHSH and CDR2 LQKENI.

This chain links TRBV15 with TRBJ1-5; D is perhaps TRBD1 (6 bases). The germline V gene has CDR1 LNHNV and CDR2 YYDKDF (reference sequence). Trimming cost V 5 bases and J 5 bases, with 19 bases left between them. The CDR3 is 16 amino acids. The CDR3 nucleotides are TGTGCCACCAGCGGGGGGGGAACAGGGTCTTATCAGCCCCAGCATTTT. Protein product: CATSGGGTGSYQPQHF.

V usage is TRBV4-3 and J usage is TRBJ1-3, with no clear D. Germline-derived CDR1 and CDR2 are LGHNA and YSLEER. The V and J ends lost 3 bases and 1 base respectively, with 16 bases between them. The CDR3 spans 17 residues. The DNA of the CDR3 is TGCGCCAGCAGCCACCTCCCCGGGGATAGTTCTGGAAACACCATATATTTT. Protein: CASSHLPGDSSGNTIYF.

CDR3 protein: CASSQDAGGPYEQYF. For the CDR3, the DNA is TGTGCCAGCAGCCAAGACGCGGGGGGGCCCTACGAGCAGTACTTC. V usage is TRBV4-2 and J usage is TRBJ2-7; 9 bases align to TRBD2. V was pared by 0 bases and J by 2 bases, with 2 bases of the junction left unmatched. The germline V gene has CDR1 LGHNA and CDR2 YNFKEQ. This CDR3 is built from 15 residues.

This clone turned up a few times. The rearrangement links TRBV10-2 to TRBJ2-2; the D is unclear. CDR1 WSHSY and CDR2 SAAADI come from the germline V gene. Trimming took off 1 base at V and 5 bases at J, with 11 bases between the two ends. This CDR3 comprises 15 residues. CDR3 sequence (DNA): TGCGCCAGCAGTGAGTACCTAGTTGGTACCGGGGAGCTGTTTTTT. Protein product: CASSEYLVGTGELFF.

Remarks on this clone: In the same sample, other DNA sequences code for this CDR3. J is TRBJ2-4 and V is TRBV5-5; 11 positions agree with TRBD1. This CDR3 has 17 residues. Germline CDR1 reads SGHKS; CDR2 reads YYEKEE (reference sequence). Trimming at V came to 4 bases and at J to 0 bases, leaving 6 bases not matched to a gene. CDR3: CASSPGQGGLAKNIQYF. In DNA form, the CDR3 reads TGTGCCAGCAGCCCGGGACAGGGGGGGCTAGCCAAAAACATTCAGTACTTC.

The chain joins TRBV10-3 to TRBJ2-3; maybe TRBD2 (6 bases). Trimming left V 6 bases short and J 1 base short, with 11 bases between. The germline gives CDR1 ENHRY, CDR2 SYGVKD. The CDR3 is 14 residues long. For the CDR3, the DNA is TGTGCCATCAGCCGGGACTCACGCACAGATACGCAGTATTTT. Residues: CAISRDSRTDTQYF.

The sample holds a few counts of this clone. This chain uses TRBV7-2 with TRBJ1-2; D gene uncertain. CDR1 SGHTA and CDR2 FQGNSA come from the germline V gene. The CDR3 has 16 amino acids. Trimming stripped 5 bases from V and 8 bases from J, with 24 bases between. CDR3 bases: TGTGCCAGCAGCCTCCAACGTCGGGCCTCTCGGGAGGGCTACACCTTC. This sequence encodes CASSLQRRASREGYTF.

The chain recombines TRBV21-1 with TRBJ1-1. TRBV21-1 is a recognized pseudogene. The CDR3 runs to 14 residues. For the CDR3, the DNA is TGTGCCAGCAGCGGAGACACCCGGGGAACTGAAGCTTTCTTT. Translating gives CASSGDTRGTEAFF.

CDR3: CAWTYVVNTEAFF. CDR3 in DNA: TGTGCCTGGACCTACGTGGTGAACACTGAAGCTTTCTTT. The V gene is TRBV30, the J gene TRBJ1-1; D remains ambiguous. This CDR3 has 13 amino acids. CDR1 is GTSNPN and CDR2 is SVGIG in the germline V gene (reference sequence). Trimming stripped 4 bases from V and 0 bases from J, with 9 bases between.